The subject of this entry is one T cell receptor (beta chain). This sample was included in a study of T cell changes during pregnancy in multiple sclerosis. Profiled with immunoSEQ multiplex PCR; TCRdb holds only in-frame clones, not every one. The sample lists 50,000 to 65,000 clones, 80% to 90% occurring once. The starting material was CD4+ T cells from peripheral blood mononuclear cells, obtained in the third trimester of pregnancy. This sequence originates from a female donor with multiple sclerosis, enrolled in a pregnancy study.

The CDR3 protein is CASTPQRGANEQFF. CDR3 nucleotides: TGTGCCAGCACCCCTCAACGAGGAGCAAATGAGCAGTTCTTC. The chain is built from TRBV2 and TRBJ2-1; no clear D. V was pared by 7 bases and J by 7 bases, with 17 bases between. The germline V gene encodes CDR1 SNHLY and CDR2 FYNNEI. The CDR3 has 14 residues.